This entry lists 12 T cell receptor beta chains sequenced from one sample in a study of blood T cells in healthy people across ages. Then a second PCR, running about 6 to 11 cycles, was carried out with a sample-barcoded 5' primer and a J-beta primer mix. TCRdb processed the 5' RACE reads anew with MiXCR; each CDR3 protein has one entry. The repertoire holds approximately 1.5 million distinct CDR3 sequences, approximately 39% seen once, with over 3.5% in the top ten. The material sequenced was blood. These TCRs come from a woman aged 18-29 years in good health.

This clonotype has just a few counts. The chain is built from TRBV25-1 and TRBJ2-6; D is uncertain. This CDR3 spans 16 amino acids. V lost 2 bases, J lost 1 base, and 9 bases lay in between. Germline CDR1 and CDR2: MGHDK and SYGVNS. This chain's CDR3 is CASSEHGQSGANVLTF. The CDR3 bases are TGTGCCAGCAGTGAACACGGGCAGTCTGGGGCCAACGTCCTGACTTTC.

In its sample, this clonotype was seen a few times. This sequence joins TRBV27 and TRBJ2-5, with TRBD1 matching over 7 bases. Unmatched junction bases numbered 5, after V lost 5 bases and J lost 2 bases. Germline V CDR1 and CDR2: MNHEY, SMNVEV (reference sequence). This CDR3 has 14 residues. The CDR3 reads CASSPGTEQETQYF. As DNA, the CDR3 is TGTGCCAGCAGTCCCGGGACAGAACAAGAGACCCAGTACTTC.

This clonotype occurred a few times. This chain joins TRBV4-3 and TRBJ2-1; D not certain. V shed 3 bases and J shed 0 bases, with 9 bases lying between them. This CDR3 contains 15 residues. Germline V gives CDR1 LGHNA, CDR2 YSLEER. This CDR3 is CASSHSSNSYNEQFF. CDR3 sequence (DNA): TGCGCCAGCAGCCATAGTAGCAACTCCTACAATGAGCAGTTCTTC.

The rearrangement joins TRBV29-1 to TRBJ2-2, with 7 bases that match TRBD1. CDR1 is SQVTM, CDR2 ANQGSEA, per germline. This CDR3 has 13 amino acids. J lost 4 bases, V lost 7 bases, and 6 bases had no gene match. CDR3 loop: CSAKWDSTGELFF. CDR3 sequence (DNA): TGCAGCGCCAAATGGGACAGCACCGGGGAGCTGTTTTTT.

This sequence joins TRBV25-1 and TRBJ2-5, with 7 bases identical to TRBD1. Trimming took 3 bases from V and 2 from J; bases not matched to a gene: 6. This CDR3 has 15 amino acids. The germline CDR1 and CDR2 sequences are MGHDK and SYGVNS. The CDR3 here is CASSEHTGAQETQYF. In nucleotides, the CDR3 is TGTGCCAGCAGTGAGCACACAGGGGCGCAAGAGACCCAGTACTTC.

The chain couples TRBV6-2 or TRBV6-3 to TRBJ1-5; a weak D match, TRBD1 (5 bases). CDR3 length equals 14 residues. Trimming removed 3 bases from V and 8 bases from J, with 14 bases in between. Germline lookup yields CDR1 MNHEY and CDR2 SVGEGT. CDR3 bases: TGTGCCAGCAGTTATTTCGGGACCGCAGAGCCCCAGCATTTT. This encodes CASSYFGTAEPQHF.

The chain couples TRBV5-1 to TRBJ1-1; tentative D call: TRBD1 (5 bases). The CDR3 loop spans 12 amino acids. Trimming stripped 4 bases from V and 7 bases from J, with 11 bases between. Germline V CDR1 and CDR2: SGHRS, YFSETQ. CDR3 sequence (DNA): TGCGCCAGCAGCGATGACAGTTATGAAGCTTTCTTT. Protein product: CASSDDSYEAFF.

This clonotype was picked up a small number of times. The chain is built from TRBV6-2 or TRBV6-3 and TRBJ1-5; D call uncertain. The germline V gene has CDR1 MNHEY and CDR2 SVGEGT. The CDR3 contains 14 residues. The V gene lost 8 bases and the J gene lost 2 bases, with 13 bases spanning the gap. CDR3 loop: CASVLEGGNQPQHF. Written as DNA, the CDR3 is TGTGCCAGCGTCCTCGAGGGTGGCAATCAGCCCCAGCATTTT.

The V and J genes are TRBV18 and TRBJ1-1; TRBD1 matches at 7 bases. CDR3 length: 18 residues. Germline CDR1 is KGHSH and CDR2 is LQKENI. V shed 1 base and J 2 bases; nucleotides not matched to a gene: 13. This CDR3 reads CASSPRFGEGQENTEAFF. The DNA for the CDR3 is TGTGCCAGCTCACCACGGTTTGGGGAAGGACAGGAAAACACTGAAGCTTTCTTT.

The CDR3 DNA reads TGTGCCAGCAGCTATTCCGCGGTCAACGAGCAGTACTTC. Amino acid sequence: CASSYSAVNEQYF. The V call is TRBV5-6, the J call TRBJ2-7; D is uncertain. The V gene lost 3 bases and the J gene lost 5 bases, with 12 bases spanning the gap. The CDR3 is 13 amino acids. Germline V lookup: CDR1 SGHDT, CDR2 YYEEEE.

The chain uses TRBV29-1 and TRBJ2-1; D unresolved. Looked up from germline, CDR1 is SQVTM and CDR2 is ANQGSEA. V dropped 4 bases and J dropped 4 bases, with 14 bases sitting between them. The length of the CDR3 is 14 residues. This CDR3 reads CSVGVFDRYNEQFF. The CDR3 DNA sequence: TGCAGCGTTGGTGTTTTCGACCGGTACAATGAGCAGTTCTTC.

There are a few counts of this clonotype. The genes are TRBV28 and TRBJ2-6; 11 nucleotides align to TRBD1. The CDR3 covers 16 residues. The V and J ends lost 8 bases and 0 bases, in that order; junction bases with no gene match: 3. The germline V gene encodes CDR1 MDHEN and CDR2 SYDVKM. CDR3 loop: CASGTGGYSGANVLTF. The CDR3 nucleotides read TGTGCCAGCGGGACAGGGGGATACTCTGGGGCCAACGTCCTGACTTTC.